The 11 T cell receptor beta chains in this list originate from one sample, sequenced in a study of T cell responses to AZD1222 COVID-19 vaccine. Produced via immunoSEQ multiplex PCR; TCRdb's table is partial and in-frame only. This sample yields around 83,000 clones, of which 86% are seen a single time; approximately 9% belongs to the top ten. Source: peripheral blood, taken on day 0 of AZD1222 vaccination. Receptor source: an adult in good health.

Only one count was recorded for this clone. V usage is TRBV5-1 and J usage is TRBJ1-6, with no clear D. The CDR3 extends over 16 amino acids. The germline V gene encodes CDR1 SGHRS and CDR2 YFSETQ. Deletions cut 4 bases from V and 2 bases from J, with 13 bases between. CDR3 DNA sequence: TGCGCCAGCAGCCTAACAAGTACAGCCTATAATTCACCCCTCCACTTT. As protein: CASSLTSTAYNSPLHF.

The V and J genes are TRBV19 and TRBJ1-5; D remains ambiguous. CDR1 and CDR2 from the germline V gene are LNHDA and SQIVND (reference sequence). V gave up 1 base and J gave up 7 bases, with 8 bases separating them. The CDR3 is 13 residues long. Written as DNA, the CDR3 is TGTGCCAGTAGTATAGGGGGAGAACAGCCCCAGCATTTT. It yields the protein CASSIGGEQPQHF.

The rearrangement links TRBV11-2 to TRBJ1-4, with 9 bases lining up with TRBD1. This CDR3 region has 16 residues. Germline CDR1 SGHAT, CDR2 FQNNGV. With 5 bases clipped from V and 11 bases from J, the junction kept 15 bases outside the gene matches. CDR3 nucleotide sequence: TGTGCCAGCAGCGCCCTCTCCGGGACAGGGCTAGGGAAACTGTTTTTT. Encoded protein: CASSALSGTGLGKLFF.

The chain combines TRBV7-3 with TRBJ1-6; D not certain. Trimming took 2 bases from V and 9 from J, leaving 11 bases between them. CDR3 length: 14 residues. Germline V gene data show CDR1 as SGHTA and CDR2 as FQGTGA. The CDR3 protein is CASSLGMSGSPLHF. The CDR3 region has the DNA TGTGCCAGCAGCTTAGGGATGTCGGGTTCACCCCTCCACTTT.

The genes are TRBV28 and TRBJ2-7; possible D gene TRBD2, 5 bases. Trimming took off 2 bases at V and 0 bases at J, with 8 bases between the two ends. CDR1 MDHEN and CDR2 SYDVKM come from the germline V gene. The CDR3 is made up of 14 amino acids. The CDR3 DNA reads TGTGCCAGCAGTTTACGGGGAAACTCCTACGAGCAGTACTTC. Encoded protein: CASSLRGNSYEQYF. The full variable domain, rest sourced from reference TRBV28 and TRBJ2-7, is DVKVTQSSRYLVKRTGEKVFLECVQDMDHENMFWYRQDPGLGLRLIYFSYDVKMKEKGDIPEGYSVSREKKERFSLILESASTNQTSMYLCASSLRGNSYEQYFGPGTRLTVT.

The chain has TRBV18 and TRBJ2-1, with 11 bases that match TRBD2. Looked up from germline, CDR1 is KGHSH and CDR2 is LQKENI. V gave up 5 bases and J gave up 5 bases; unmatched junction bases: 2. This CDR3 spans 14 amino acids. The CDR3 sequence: CASSTSGGNNEQFF. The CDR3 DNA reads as TGTGCCAGCTCAACTAGCGGGGGTAACAATGAGCAGTTCTTC.

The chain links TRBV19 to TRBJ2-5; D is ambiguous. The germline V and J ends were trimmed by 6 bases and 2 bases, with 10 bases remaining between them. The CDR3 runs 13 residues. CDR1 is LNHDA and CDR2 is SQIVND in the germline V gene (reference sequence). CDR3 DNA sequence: TGTGCCAGTAGGTCGCTGGAGCAAGAGACCCAGTACTTC. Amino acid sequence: CASRSLEQETQYF.

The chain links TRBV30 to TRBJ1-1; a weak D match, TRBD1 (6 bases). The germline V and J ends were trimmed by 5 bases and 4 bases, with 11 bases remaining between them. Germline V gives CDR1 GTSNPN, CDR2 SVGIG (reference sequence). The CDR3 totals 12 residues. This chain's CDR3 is CAWWQGSTEAFF. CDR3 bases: TGTGCCTGGTGGCAGGGGAGCACTGAAGCTTTCTTT.

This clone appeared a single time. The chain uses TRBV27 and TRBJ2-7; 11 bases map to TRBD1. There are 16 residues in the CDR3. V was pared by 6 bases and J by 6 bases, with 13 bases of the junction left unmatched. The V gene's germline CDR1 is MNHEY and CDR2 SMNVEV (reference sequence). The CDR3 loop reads CASSIFGTGGPSEQYF. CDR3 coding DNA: TGTGCCAGCAGCATCTTCGGGACAGGGGGTCCATCCGAGCAGTACTTC.

The CDR3 here is CATDLAGVPYEQYF. DNA for the CDR3: TGTGCCACTGACTTAGCGGGAGTCCCGTACGAGCAGTACTTC. The chain combines TRBV28 with TRBJ2-7; 9 nucleotides line up with TRBD2. V shed 10 bases, J shed 4 bases, and the junction held 11 bases outside the gene matches. The CDR3 extends over 14 amino acids. Germline V CDR1 and CDR2: MDHEN, SYDVKM.

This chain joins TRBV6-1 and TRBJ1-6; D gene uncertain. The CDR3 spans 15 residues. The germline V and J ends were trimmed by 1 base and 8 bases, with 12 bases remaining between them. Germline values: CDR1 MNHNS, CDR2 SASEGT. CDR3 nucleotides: TGTGCCAGCAGTGAAGGTGGGGTCGCGGATTCACCCCTCCACTTT. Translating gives CASSEGGVADSPLHF.